One sample yielded the 23 T cell receptor beta chains listed below, sequenced in a study of T-cell memory formation after mild COVID-19. TCRdb processed the 5' RACE reads anew with MiXCR; each CDR3 protein has one entry. The sample carries roughly 170,000 distinct CDR3 sequences, less than 20% recorded once. Sequenced sample: PBMCs or a T cell subset sorted from them (not recorded which). Every receptor here comes from a young man who had mild COVID-19 (a few samples of this study predate the infection). Cell type and time point are not known.

This clonotype showed up just a few times. The rearrangement links TRBV18 to TRBJ2-1; TRBD2 matches at 9 bases. The length of the CDR3 is 15 residues. Germline lookup yields CDR1 KGHSH and CDR2 LQKENI. With 3 bases clipped from V and 4 bases from J, the junction kept 4 bases outside the gene matches. This CDR3 is CASSPVTSGYNEQFF. The CDR3 DNA reads as TGTGCCAGCTCACCGGTGACTAGCGGATACAATGAGCAGTTCTTC.

The chain links TRBV7-2 to TRBJ1-4; D uncertain. This CDR3 is 14 amino acids long. CDR1 SGHTA and CDR2 FQGNSA come from the germline V gene. Trimming shortened V by 5 bases and J by 8 bases, and 15 bases separated the two germline ends. CDR3 in DNA: TGTGCCAGCAGCCCGGGTCGTCAAGGGGAAAAACTGTTTTTT. Translating it yields CASSPGRQGEKLFF.

The chain joins TRBV20-1 to TRBJ1-2, with D unresolved. The V gene lost 7 bases and the J gene lost 2 bases, with 8 bases spanning the gap. The CDR3 sequence is 11 residues long. Germline V gives CDR1 DFQATT, CDR2 SNEGSKA (reference sequence). The CDR3 nucleotides are TGCAGTGGGAAGGCGAACTATGGCTACACCTTC. This encodes CSGKANYGYTF.

This clonotype was detected only a few times. This sequence joins TRBV10-2 and TRBJ2-1; D might be TRBD1 (6 bases). CDR3 length equals 16 residues. V lost 3 bases to trimming and J lost 7 bases, with 19 bases between them. The germline V gene encodes CDR1 WSHSY and CDR2 SAAADI. The CDR3 coding sequence is TGCGCCAGCAGTGATCTCGGGACACCCTCAGTGAATGAGCAGTTCTTC. Encoded protein: CASSDLGTPSVNEQFF.

This sequence joins TRBV18 and TRBJ1-4, with 9 bases fitting TRBD1. Germline V CDR1 and CDR2: KGHSH, LQKENI. This CDR3 comprises 16 residues. V dropped 2 bases and J dropped 7; count of bases not matched to a gene: 8. The CDR3 sequence is CASSPTGTGPSEKLFF. DNA for the CDR3: TGTGCCAGCTCACCAACCGGGACAGGGCCCTCTGAAAAACTGTTTTTT. Full variable domain (rest looked up from reference TRBV18 and TRBJ1-4): NAGVMQNPRHLVRRRGQEARLRCSPMKGHSHVYWYRQLPEEGLKFMVYLQKENIIDESGMPKERFSAEFPKEGPSILRIQQVVRGDSAAYFCASSPTGTGPSEKLFFGSGTQLSVL.

This clonotype was detected a few times. V and J are TRBV9 and TRBJ2-5; 8 positions match TRBD2. This CDR3 is built from 16 residues. After removal of 3 bases from V and 5 bases from J, the junction contained 12 bases not matched to a gene. Germline V gene sequence: CDR1 SGDLS, CDR2 YYNGEE. The CDR3 region has the DNA TGTGCCAGCAGCGGTTCGGGTGCGGGGGGCCGGGAGACCCAGTACTTC. As protein: CASSGSGAGGRETQYF.

The chain links TRBV29-1 to TRBJ1-2, with TRBD1 as a possible D gene (5 bases). Trimming shortened V by 3 bases and J by 1 base, and 12 bases separated the two germline ends. The germline gives CDR1 SQVTM, CDR2 ANQGSEA. The CDR3 length is 14 residues. The CDR3 coding sequence is TGCAGCGTTGAGTCAGGGATCGGTAACTATGGCTACACCTTC. Translated: CSVESGIGNYGYTF.

The CDR3 protein is CASSPDLNTGELFF. CDR3 bases: TGTGCCAGCAGCCCGGACTTGAACACCGGGGAGCTGTTTTTT. The rearrangement links TRBV7-2 to TRBJ2-2, with TRBD2 as a possible D gene (5 bases). Trimming stripped 5 bases from V and 1 base from J, with 8 bases between. The CDR3 runs 14 residues. Germline assignment: CDR1 SGHTA and CDR2 FQGNSA.

The chain links TRBV5-5 to TRBJ2-7; a weak D match, TRBD2 (5 bases). The CDR3 sequence is 15 residues long. V lost 4 bases to trimming and J lost 3 bases, with 17 bases between them. Germline V lookup: CDR1 SGHKS, CDR2 YYEKEE (reference sequence). CDR3: CASSRGRGAVYEQYF. As DNA, the CDR3 is TGTGCCAGCAGCCGCGGACGGGGAGCAGTCTACGAGCAGTACTTC.

This clonotype has a handful of counts. The chain uses TRBV19 and TRBJ1-5; D may be TRBD1 (5 bases). Trimming stripped 3 bases from V and 3 bases from J, with 12 bases between. The CDR3 is made up of 15 amino acids. The V gene's germline CDR1 is LNHDA and CDR2 SQIVND (reference sequence). The CDR3 DNA is TGTGCCAGTAGTATTATAGGGGTGATCAATCAGCCCCAGCATTTT. Residues: CASSIIGVINQPQHF.

This clonotype has only a few counts. The J gene is TRBJ2-2, the V gene TRBV11-2; 9 bases fit TRBD1. With V trimmed by 5 bases and J by 3 bases, 13 bases remained unmatched. From germline, CDR1 is SGHAT and CDR2 FQNNGV. The CDR3 runs to 18 residues. In DNA form, the CDR3 reads TGTGCCAGCAGCACTAGAAATTGGGACAGGGCTTACACCGGGGAGCTGTTTTTT. Encoded protein: CASSTRNWDRAYTGELFF.

Only a few counts were recorded for this clonotype. The chain recombines TRBV6-2 or TRBV6-3 with TRBJ2-2; TRBD2 might be the D (6 bases). Germline loops: CDR1 MNHEY, CDR2 SVGEGT. The CDR3 is made up of 16 amino acids. The V end lost 1 base, the J end lost 5 bases, and 14 bases lay between the germline ends. As DNA, the CDR3 is TGTGCCAGCAGTTACTTTCGCGGGGTGAAAACCGGGGAGCTGTTTTTT. It codes for CASSYFRGVKTGELFF.

This rearrangement joins TRBV4-3 to TRBJ1-2; possible D gene TRBD1, 6 bases. In germline, CDR1 is LGHNA, CDR2 YSLEER. The ends were cut back, 0 bases at V and 3 bases at J, with 11 bases in the middle. CDR3 size: 15 residues. CDR3 sequence reads: CASSQDQQGHYGYTF. The CDR3 nucleotides read TGCGCCAGCAGCCAAGACCAACAGGGACACTATGGCTACACCTTC.

CDR3 bases: TGTGCCAGCAGTACAGGGGATGGAAACACCATATATTTT. Translating it yields CASSTGDGNTIYF. The chain carries TRBV7-2 and TRBJ1-3; 7 positions agree with TRBD1. CDR3 length: 13 amino acids. Germline V gene data show CDR1 as SGHTA and CDR2 as FQGNSA. J lost 3 bases, V lost 6 bases, and 2 bases had no gene match.

This clonotype was recorded a few times. The V gene is TRBV14, the J gene TRBJ1-6; D is unclear. The CDR3 length is 12 residues. Trimming left V 4 bases short and J 8 bases short, with 6 bases between. CDR1 is SGHDN, CDR2 FVKESK, per germline. CDR3 region: CASSPQYSPLHF. The CDR3 DNA reads as TGTGCCAGCAGCCCCCAATATTCACCCCTCCACTTT.

The V call is TRBV6-2 or TRBV6-3, the J call TRBJ2-3; 9 nucleotides line up with TRBD1. Trimming cost V 2 bases and J 2 bases; bases outside gene matches: 8. Germline assignment: CDR1 MNHEY and CDR2 SVGEGT. The CDR3 is 17 residues long. CDR3 sequence reads: CASSYAGWTGDTDTQYF. CDR3 DNA: TGTGCCAGCAGTTACGCCGGCTGGACAGGGGACACAGATACGCAGTATTTT.

This chain links TRBV20-1 with TRBJ2-7, with 8 bases fitting TRBD2. After removal of 0 bases from V and 2 bases from J, the junction contained 6 bases not matched to a gene. The CDR3 has 15 amino acids. Per germline, CDR1 DFQATT and CDR2 SNEGSKA (reference sequence). Here the CDR3 reads CSARDKAGAPYEQYV. The CDR3 nucleotides are TGCAGTGCTAGAGATAAAGCGGGGGCTCCCTACGAGCAGTACGTC.

This clonotype showed up just a few times. The V and J genes are TRBV9 and TRBJ2-3; perhaps TRBD1 as D (6 bases). Germline-derived CDR1 and CDR2 are SGDLS and YYNGEE. V gave up 0 bases and J gave up 6 bases, with 14 bases separating them. The CDR3 covers 15 residues. CDR3 DNA: TGTGCCAGCAGCGTAGAAAACAGGGATTTTGATACGCAGTATTTT. Protein product: CASSVENRDFDTQYF.

This clonotype was seen a few times. The CDR3 loop is CASRPGTALEEQYV. The CDR3 nucleotides are TGTGCCAGCAGGCCCGGGACCGCCCTCGAGGAGCAGTACGTC. The rearrangement uses TRBV3-1 and TRBJ2-7; D is possibly TRBD1 or TRBD2 (5 bases each). Trimming took off 6 bases at V and 7 bases at J, with 19 bases between the two ends. The CDR3 contains 14 residues. Germline loops: CDR1 LGHDT, CDR2 YNNKEL (reference sequence).

This chain connects TRBV7-3 to TRBJ2-7; D may match TRBD1 or TRBD2 (5 bases each). Looked up from germline, CDR1 is SGHTA and CDR2 is FQGTGA. V lost 10 bases and J 2 bases, leaving 15 bases between the germline ends. The CDR3 runs 13 residues. The CDR3 nucleotides are TGTGCCATCCTCCGGGACCAGCCCTACGAGCAGTACGTC. It specifies CAILRDQPYEQYV.

The V call is TRBV6-5, the J call TRBJ1-6; D not certain. Trimming took 4 bases from V and 5 from J, leaving 12 bases between them. The CDR3 extends over 15 amino acids. CDR1 and CDR2 from the germline V gene are MNHEY and SVGAGI. In DNA, the CDR3 is TGTGCCAGCAGTTCCCTGGGTGGGCATAATTCACCCCTCCACTTT. Amino acid sequence: CASSSLGGHNSPLHF.

The gene calls are TRBV12-3 or TRBV12-4 and TRBJ1-1; TRBD1 aligns across 7 bases. CDR3 size: 13 residues. Germline trimming cut 5 bases from V and 5 bases from J; bases unmatched to any gene: 5. Written as DNA, the CDR3 is TGTGCCAGCAGTACAGGGGTACGTACTGAAGCTTTCTTT. This codes for CASSTGVRTEAFF.

This clonotype was detected only a few times. V is TRBV11-2 and J is TRBJ2-5, with 10 bases identical to TRBD1. V lost 3 bases and J lost 5; bases outside the gene matches: 3. In germline, CDR1 is SGHAT, CDR2 FQNNGV. This CDR3 comprises 14 residues. Here the CDR3 reads CASSFGTGAETQYF. In nucleotides, the CDR3 is TGTGCCAGCAGCTTCGGGACAGGGGCCGAGACCCAGTACTTC.